The next 21 T cell receptor beta chains were all read from a single sample in a study of patients and donors after allogeneic stem cell transplantation. TCRdb ran MiXCR on the RT-PCR reads and lists one entry per CDR3 protein. The repertoire includes 900,000 to 1,000,000 distinct CDR3 sequences, more than 15% of them detected once, and around 6% sits in the top ten. Sequenced material: blood, either unsorted or a sorted T cell fraction (not recorded which). Receptor source: a human donor who was either an allogeneic HSCT recipient or a stem cell or donor lymphocyte infusion donor (not recorded which). It is not recorded whose cells these are; they may come from a transplant donor.

A few counts support this clonotype. The chain couples TRBV7-2 to TRBJ1-5; tentative D call: TRBD1 (5 bases). Germline-derived CDR1 and CDR2 are SGHTA and FQGNSA. Between the trimmed V and J ends, which lost 3 bases and 0 bases, there was a span of 12 bases. This CDR3 comprises 16 residues. The CDR3 sequence is CASSLTALYSNQPQHF. DNA of the CDR3: TGTGCCAGCAGCTTGACAGCCCTTTATAGCAATCAGCCCCAGCATTTT.

V and J are TRBV27 and TRBJ2-5; perhaps TRBD1 as D (6 bases). The CDR3 loop spans 16 amino acids. Germline V CDR1 and CDR2: MNHEY, SMNVEV (reference sequence). Trimming cost V 3 bases and J 3 bases, with 17 bases left between them. This chain's CDR3 is CASSFSEGHNKETQYF. CDR3 nucleotides: TGTGCCAGCAGTTTTTCCGAGGGACACAACAAAGAGACCCAGTACTTC.

The J gene is TRBJ1-2, the V gene TRBV11-2; D may be TRBD1 (6 bases). V was trimmed by 4 bases and J by 12 bases, leaving 12 bases between them. This CDR3 region has 11 residues. CDR1 is SGHAT and CDR2 is FQNNGV in the germline V gene. CDR3 bases: TGTGCCAGCAGCTCAGGGGTTGTCAACACCTTC. Amino acids: CASSSGVVNTF. The full variable domain, completed using reference TRBV11-2 and TRBJ1-2, is EAGVAQSPRYKIIEKRQSVAFWCNPISGHATLYWYQQILGQGPKLLIQFQNNGVVDDSQLPKDRFSAERLKGVDSTLKIQPAKLEDSAVYLCASSSGVVNTFGSGTRLTVV.

This clonotype was recorded a few times. The CDR3 region has the DNA TGTGCCAGCAGCCCCCCGCCAAATACGCAGTATTTT. This sequence encodes CASSPPPNTQYF. The V call is TRBV7-2, the J call TRBJ2-3, with D unclear. The CDR3 is 12 residues long. Germline V gene data show CDR1 as SGHTA and CDR2 as FQGNSA. Deletions cut 5 bases from V and 7 bases from J, with 10 bases between.

This clonotype was seen more than once but under ten times. This chain joins TRBV20-1 and TRBJ2-2; TRBD2 matches 8 bases. J gave up 4 bases and V 3 bases, and 10 bases lay outside the gene matches. CDR3 length: 16 residues. Germline CDR1 reads DFQATT; CDR2 reads SNEGSKA (reference sequence). DNA for the CDR3: TGCAGTGCTAGGTCGGGTTGGGCGGGGGGCACCGGGGAGCTGTTTTTT. Translated: CSARSGWAGGTGELFF.

This clonotype has more than one count but fewer than ten. The chain is built from TRBV5-1 and TRBJ1-6, with a tentative D call TRBD1 (5 bases). Germline CDR1 and CDR2: SGHRS and YFSETQ. Deletions cut 1 base from V and 8 bases from J, with 13 bases between. There are 15 residues in the CDR3. CDR3 sequence: CASSLQNQGDSPLHF. The CDR3 DNA sequence: TGCGCCAGCAGCTTGCAAAATCAGGGAGATTCACCCCTCCACTTT.

This clonotype has only a few counts. The gene calls are TRBV20-1 and TRBJ2-1, with TRBD2 matching over 9 bases. Germline CDR1 is DFQATT and CDR2 is SNEGSKA (reference sequence). With V trimmed by 4 bases and J by 4 bases, 8 bases remained unmatched. The CDR3 is 15 amino acids. Here the CDR3 reads CSATSGVSPYNEQFF. The CDR3 DNA reads as TGCAGTGCTACTAGCGGGGTGTCCCCTTACAATGAGCAGTTCTTC.

This clonotype was recorded a few times. This rearrangement joins TRBV20-1 to TRBJ2-2, with D possibly called TRBD1 or TRBD2 (5 bases each). In germline, CDR1 is DFQATT, CDR2 SNEGSKA (reference sequence). CDR3 length equals 16 residues. V lost 5 bases, J lost 6 bases, and 22 bases lay in between. The CDR3 sequence: CSAELGVGGGPGELFF. CDR3 DNA: TGCAGTGCTGAACTAGGGGTGGGCGGCGGACCCGGGGAGCTGTTTTTT.

The chain has TRBV20-1 and TRBJ2-3; TRBD2 aligns across 8 bases. The trim removed 3 bases at V and 2 bases at J, leaving 4 bases unmatched. The germline CDR1 and CDR2 sequences are DFQATT and SNEGSKA (reference sequence). The CDR3 is 14 amino acids. CDR3 loop: CSASGGAYTDTQYF. The CDR3 DNA follows: TGCAGTGCTAGCGGGGGGGCCTACACAGATACGCAGTATTTT.

This clonotype was seen a handful of times. The chain is built from TRBV6-5 and TRBJ1-1; TRBD1 is a possible D gene (5 bases). V lost 2 bases, J lost 5 bases, and 15 bases lay in between. CDR1 MNHEY and CDR2 SVGAGI come from the germline V gene. CDR3 size: 15 residues. Here the CDR3 DNA reads TGTGCCAGCAGTTACCAATCGACAGTCCCTACTGAAGCTTTCTTT. This gives the protein CASSYQSTVPTEAFF.

This chain uses TRBV20-1 with TRBJ1-2; tentatively, D is TRBD1 (6 bases). V lost 5 bases and J 6 bases, leaving 22 bases between the germline ends. This CDR3 is built from 15 residues. In germline, CDR1 is DFQATT, CDR2 SNEGSKA (reference sequence). CDR3 sequence: CSAGGRAGVGDGYTF. The CDR3 coding sequence is TGCAGTGCTGGGGGACGGGCAGGGGTTGGGGATGGCTACACCTTC.

This clonotype has just a few counts. The V call is TRBV20-1, the J call TRBJ1-5, with D maybe TRBD1 (5 bases). The V gene's germline CDR1 is DFQATT and CDR2 SNEGSKA (reference sequence). The CDR3 is made up of 14 amino acids. Trimming took 6 bases from V and 4 from J, leaving 16 bases between them. In DNA, the CDR3 is TGCAGTGCCCCCGTTAGGTCAGGGAATCAGCCCCAGCATTTT. This encodes CSAPVRSGNQPQHF.

V usage is TRBV4-1 and J usage is TRBJ2-7; D unresolved. Trimming cost V 6 bases and J 1 base, with 16 bases left between them. The CDR3 is 15 amino acids. Germline lookup yields CDR1 MGHRA and CDR2 YSYEKL. CDR3 nucleotide sequence: TGCGCCAGCAGAGAGGTGGCCGGTCCTTCCTACGAGCAGTACTTC. It codes for CASREVAGPSYEQYF.

This chain uses TRBV2 with TRBJ2-4, with D perhaps TRBD2 (5 bases). From germline, CDR1 is SNHLY and CDR2 FYNNEI. The V gene lost 1 base and the J gene lost 8 bases, with 15 bases spanning the gap. The CDR3 loop spans 15 amino acids. The CDR3 coding sequence is TGTGCCAGCAGTGAAGGCAGGCTAATGAGGGACATTCAGTACTTC. Translation: CASSEGRLMRDIQYF.

The V call is TRBV20-1, the J call TRBJ2-1, with D perhaps TRBD2 (6 bases). The germline V and J ends were trimmed by 5 bases and 4 bases, with 15 bases remaining between them. The germline V gene encodes CDR1 DFQATT and CDR2 SNEGSKA (reference sequence). The CDR3 sequence is 14 residues long. The CDR3 region has the DNA TGCAGTGCTGGGACTCGTATCCGGTACAATGAGCAGTTCTTC. Its protein is CSAGTRIRYNEQFF.

This clonotype was recorded many times. The chain recombines TRBV12-3 or TRBV12-4 with TRBJ1-2; weak D call: TRBD1 (5 bases). The V end lost 0 bases, the J end lost 8 bases, and 10 bases lay between the germline ends. The CDR3 sequence is 13 residues long. The CDR3 DNA follows: TGTGCCAGCAGTTTAGCGCTCGGGGGAGGCTACACCTTC. Its protein product is CASSLALGGGYTF.

This sequence joins TRBV5-1 and TRBJ2-1; 14 bases are a match to TRBD2. CDR1 is SGHRS, CDR2 YFSETQ, per germline. The trim removed 3 bases at V and 10 bases at J, leaving 9 bases unmatched. This CDR3 is 16 amino acids long. CDR3 protein: CASSWETSGGAFEQFF. Written as DNA, the CDR3 is TGCGCCAGCAGCTGGGAGACTAGCGGGGGGGCATTCGAGCAGTTCTTC.

This clonotype has a handful of counts. V gene TRBV13 combines with J gene TRBJ1-3; weak D call: TRBD1 (6 bases). This CDR3 is 18 amino acids long. V lost 1 base and J lost 0, with 16 bases in between. Germline V CDR1 and CDR2: PRHDT, FYEKMQ (reference sequence). This CDR3 reads CASSLVSGGLSSGNTIYF. Written as DNA, the CDR3 is TGTGCCAGCAGCTTAGTGTCTGGGGGCCTAAGCTCTGGAAACACCATATATTTT.

This clonotype was detected a few times. The rearrangement uses TRBV10-3 and TRBJ2-5, with D perhaps assigned TRBD1 or TRBD2 (6 bases each). V gave up 11 bases and J gave up 5 bases, with 18 bases separating them. Germline lookup yields CDR1 ENHRY and CDR2 SYGVKD. CDR3 length: 13 residues. The CDR3 is CAAKGGLGETQYF. Written as DNA, the CDR3 is TGTGCCGCCAAGGGGGGCCTCGGGGAGACCCAGTACTTC.

This clonotype was seen more than once but under ten times. The CDR3 sequence is CASSLAGLGEKLFF. The CDR3 DNA is TGTGCCAGCAGCTTAGCGGGGCTAGGCGAAAAACTGTTTTTT. The rearrangement uses TRBV7-9 and TRBJ1-4, with TRBD1 as a possible D gene (5 bases). Germline loops: CDR1 SEHNR, CDR2 FQNEAQ (reference sequence). The CDR3 has 14 residues. V lost 0 bases to trimming and J lost 8 bases, with 10 bases between them. Based on the CDR3 plus reference TRBV7-9 and TRBJ1-4, the full variable domain is DTGVSQNPRHKITKRGQNVTFRCDPISEHNRLYWYRQTLGQGPEFLTYFQNEAQLEKSRLLSDRFSAERPKGSFSTLEIQRTEQGDSAMYLCASSLAGLGEKLFFGSGTQLSVL.

V and J are TRBV27 and TRBJ1-5; the D is unclear. Germline values: CDR1 MNHEY, CDR2 SMNVEV (reference sequence). Trimming took 8 bases from V and 9 from J, leaving 8 bases between them. The CDR3 is made up of 10 amino acids. The CDR3 reads CASGNRPQHF. CDR3 DNA sequence: TGTGCCAGCGGCAACAGGCCCCAGCATTTT.